Listed here are 31 T cell receptor beta chains from one sample, sequenced in a study of shared clonotypes between healthy human individuals. Some clones are missing from TCRdb's copy, which holds only in-frame ones; the method was immunoSEQ multiplex PCR. The table includes about 2.1 million clones, about 93% detected once. Naive-designated CD8 cells lacked CD45RO, were positively enriched for CCR7, and omitted terminally differentiated effector memory CD45RA+ cells. Sequencing was done on a sample of naive CD8+ T cells from PBMCs. These receptors were taken from a man between 18 and 35 years old in good health. Some clones in this sample may be carry-over from other donors' samples.

V gene TRBV29-1 combines with J gene TRBJ2-7, with D perhaps TRBD1 or TRBD2 (5 bases each). V lost 5 bases and J 2 bases, leaving 10 bases between the germline ends. The CDR3 loop spans 12 amino acids. CDR1 is SQVTM, CDR2 ANQGSEA, per germline. The CDR3 sequence: CSVNQGPYEQYF. As DNA, the CDR3 is TGCAGCGTTAATCAGGGACCCTACGAGCAGTACTTC.

This clone came up once. CDR3 loop: CASNGQGENIQYF. The DNA for the CDR3 is TGTGCCAGCAACGGACAGGGTGAAAACATTCAGTACTTC. The chain is built from TRBV6-1 and TRBJ2-4; TRBD1 matches 8 bases. The junction had 4 bases not matched to a gene; V was cut back by 7 bases and J by 5 bases. This CDR3 has 13 amino acids. Germline V gives CDR1 MNHNS, CDR2 SASEGT.

The J gene is TRBJ2-7, the V gene TRBV13; D gene uncertain. Trimming left V 1 base short and J 3 bases short, with 4 bases between. This CDR3 is 12 amino acids long. The germline V gene encodes CDR1 PRHDT and CDR2 FYEKMQ (reference sequence). The DNA of the CDR3 is TGTGCCAGCAGCTTAGAGCGCTACGAGCAGTACTTC. Residues: CASSLERYEQYF.

J is TRBJ1-4 and V is TRBV28; the D gene is possibly TRBD1 (5 bases). The CDR3 has 15 residues. The germline CDR1 and CDR2 sequences are MDHEN and SYDVKM. The V and J ends lost 5 bases and 7 bases respectively, with 17 bases between them. CDR3 sequence: CASSAGWRVFEKLFF. The DNA for the CDR3 is TGTGCCAGCAGTGCAGGGTGGAGGGTCTTTGAAAAACTGTTTTTT.

In nucleotides, the CDR3 is TGTGCCAGCACCCTCGAGGGATCTAATCTCCTCCGGTCCGAGCAGTACTTC. Encoded protein: CASTLEGSNLLRSEQYF. The chain links TRBV28 to TRBJ2-7; D possibly corresponds to TRBD2 (5 bases). Germline values: CDR1 MDHEN, CDR2 SYDVKM. There are 17 residues in the CDR3. The V gene lost 7 bases and the J gene lost 6 bases, with 28 bases spanning the gap.

This clone has a handful of counts. The chain employs TRBV7-9 and TRBJ1-2, with TRBD1 matching over 9 bases. Germline-derived CDR1 and CDR2 are SEHNR and FQNEAQ (reference sequence). V trimming: 5 bases; J trimming: 8 bases; junction bases outside the gene matches: 9. The CDR3 is made up of 14 amino acids. Written as DNA, the CDR3 is TGTGCCAGCAGCCTGGGACAGGGAACTGGAGGCTACACCTTC. Encoded protein: CASSLGQGTGGYTF. Full variable domain (rest looked up from reference TRBV7-9 and TRBJ1-2): DTGVSQNPRHKITKRGQNVTFRCDPISEHNRLYWYRQTLGQGPEFLTYFQNEAQLEKSRLLSDRFSAERPKGSFSTLEIQRTEQGDSAMYLCASSLGQGTGGYTFGSGTRLTVV.

The chain uses TRBV5-4 and TRBJ2-3; D not resolved. Germline V lookup: CDR1 SGHNT, CDR2 YYREEE (reference sequence). The CDR3 is 12 amino acids. Between the trimmed V and J ends, which lost 0 bases and 3 bases, there was a span of 2 bases. The CDR3 region has the DNA TGTGCCAGCAGCTTGGAGACAGATACGCAGTATTTT. Amino acids: CASSLETDTQYF.

This chain connects TRBV28 to TRBJ1-1; 10 bases fit TRBD1. CDR1 MDHEN and CDR2 SYDVKM come from the germline V gene. J gave up 6 bases and V 0 bases, and 1 base lay outside the gene matches. CDR3 length: 14 residues. CDR3 nucleotides: TGTGCCAGCAGTTTATGGGGACAGGGGTCTGAAGCTTTCTTT. Protein: CASSLWGQGSEAFF.

The V and J genes are TRBV19 and TRBJ1-1, with unresolved D. Trimming shortened V by 3 bases and J by 0 bases, and 5 bases separated the two germline ends. There are 13 residues in the CDR3. Germline V CDR1 and CDR2: LNHDA, SQIVND (reference sequence). The CDR3 spells CASSMGMNTEAFF. Written as DNA, the CDR3 is TGTGCCAGTAGTATGGGCATGAACACTGAAGCTTTCTTT.

On this clone: In the same sample, other DNA sequences code for this CDR3. The chain is built from TRBV9 and TRBJ2-3, with 7 nucleotides matching TRBD2. The CDR3 covers 15 residues. Trimming cost V 0 bases and J 3 bases; bases outside gene matches: 4. Germline V gives CDR1 SGDLS, CDR2 YYNGEE. CDR3 residues: CASSVGGSLTDTQYF. The DNA for the CDR3 is TGTGCCAGCAGCGTAGGCGGGAGCCTAACAGATACGCAGTATTTT.

The chain is built from TRBV27 and TRBJ2-7; D ambiguous. Trimming pared 4 bases from V and 2 bases from J, leaving 9 bases between. The germline V gene has CDR1 MNHEY and CDR2 SMNVEV (reference sequence). This CDR3 is 13 amino acids long. The CDR3 loop is CASSYKGPYEQYF. Written as DNA, the CDR3 is TGTGCCAGCAGTTATAAGGGTCCCTACGAGCAGTACTTC.

The chain recombines TRBV28 with TRBJ1-2, with a weak D call TRBD1 (6 bases). The CDR3 runs to 17 residues. V was trimmed by 3 bases and J by 5 bases, leaving 22 bases between them. Germline CDR1 is MDHEN and CDR2 is SYDVKM. The CDR3 loop reads CASSFPLYEGVWYGYTF. For the CDR3, the DNA is TGTGCCAGCAGTTTCCCATTATACGAGGGGGTATGGTATGGCTACACCTTC.

The chain combines TRBV5-4 with TRBJ2-2, with D perhaps TRBD1 (6 bases). Looked up from germline, CDR1 is SGHNT and CDR2 is YYREEE (reference sequence). V lost 5 bases and J 0 bases, leaving 14 bases between the germline ends. The CDR3 totals 16 residues. This chain's CDR3 is CASSIYRVANTGELFF. CDR3 sequence (DNA): TGTGCCAGCAGTATCTACAGGGTCGCGAACACCGGGGAGCTGTTTTTT.

This chain joins TRBV7-9 and TRBJ2-3; D is unresolved. Trimming took 5 bases from V and 1 from J, leaving 10 bases between them. Per the germline V gene, CDR1 is SEHNR and CDR2 is FQNEAQ (reference sequence). CDR3 length: 14 amino acids. CDR3 DNA: TGTGCCAGCAGCACCGACGGCCGCACAGATACGCAGTATTTT. The encoded protein is CASSTDGRTDTQYF.

The gene calls are TRBV7-9 and TRBJ2-1; D not certain. V was shortened by 3 bases and J by 8 bases, with 20 bases between the two germline ends. The CDR3 has 16 amino acids. The V gene's germline CDR1 is SEHNR and CDR2 FQNEAQ (reference sequence). This CDR3 is CASSLGSTERSDEQFF. CDR3 sequence (DNA): TGTGCCAGCAGCTTGGGGTCTACCGAAAGGTCCGATGAGCAGTTCTTC.

The chain is built from TRBV7-8 and TRBJ2-6, with D possibly TRBD1 on 5 matching bases. CDR1 is SGHVS and CDR2 is FQNEAQ in the germline V gene. Trimming pared 4 bases from V and 1 base from J, leaving 23 bases between. The CDR3 totals 20 residues. CDR3: CASSSPEPQAPLSGANVLTF. The DNA of the CDR3 is TGTGCCAGCAGCTCTCCAGAACCACAGGCCCCCTTATCTGGGGCCAACGTCCTGACTTTC.

The chain employs TRBV27 and TRBJ1-4; the D gene is possibly TRBD1 (5 bases). V lost 4 bases and J 3 bases, leaving 9 bases between the germline ends. The CDR3 contains 14 residues. The germline V gene encodes CDR1 MNHEY and CDR2 SMNVEV (reference sequence). CDR3 nucleotide sequence: TGTGCCAGCAGTTGGGGCGTCTCTAATGAAAAACTGTTTTTT. Translated, it gives CASSWGVSNEKLFF. Looking up the rest from reference TRBV27 and TRBJ1-4 gives the full variable domain: EAQVTQNPRYLITVTGKKLTVTCSQNMNHEYMSWYRQDPGLGLRQIYYSMNVEVTDKGDVPEGYKVSRKEKRNFPLILESPSPNQTSLYFCASSWGVSNEKLFFGSGTQLSVL.

The chain uses TRBV5-5 and TRBJ2-7; D not certain. CDR3 size: 13 residues. V was trimmed by 3 bases and J by 4 bases, leaving 11 bases between them. Germline V gene data show CDR1 as SGHKS and CDR2 as YYEKEE (reference sequence). The chain's CDR3 is CASSYQDGYEQYF. The CDR3 nucleotides read TGTGCCAGCAGCTACCAGGACGGGTACGAGCAGTACTTC.

The gene calls are TRBV15 and TRBJ1-1; TRBD1 is a possible D gene (5 bases). V was cut by 0 bases and J by 3 bases, with 11 bases left in between. The CDR3 length is 15 residues. CDR1 is LNHNV, CDR2 YYDKDF, per germline (reference sequence). CDR3: CATSRDGVGDTEAFF. DNA of the CDR3: TGTGCCACCAGCAGAGATGGGGTGGGGGACACTGAAGCTTTCTTT.

This sequence joins TRBV27 and TRBJ2-3; 14 bases fit TRBD2. Trimming at V came to 5 bases and at J to 5 bases, leaving 12 bases not matched to a gene. CDR1 is MNHEY, CDR2 SMNVEV, per germline (reference sequence). The CDR3 has 18 amino acids. In nucleotides, the CDR3 is TGTGCCAGCAGTCCAGTGGGACTAGCGGGAGCCCGGGGAGATACGCAGTATTTT. This encodes CASSPVGLAGARGDTQYF.

V usage is TRBV2 and J usage is TRBJ1-6; tentative D call: TRBD1 (5 bases). Trimming removed 5 bases at V and 6 bases at J, with 14 bases between. Germline-derived CDR1 and CDR2 are SNHLY and FYNNEI. This CDR3 is built from 15 residues. The CDR3 coding sequence is TGTGCCAGCAGTTTGACAGTAGCGGTTAATTCACCCCTCCACTTT. Protein: CASSLTVAVNSPLHF.

V usage is TRBV29-1 and J usage is TRBJ2-7; 8 positions match TRBD1. Trimming at V came to 4 bases and at J to 4 bases, leaving 12 bases not matched to a gene. Germline CDR1 SQVTM, CDR2 ANQGSEA. The CDR3 runs to 15 residues. The CDR3 reads CSVGPGQGWRYEQYF. The CDR3 bases are TGCAGCGTTGGCCCCGGACAGGGTTGGAGGTACGAGCAGTACTTC.

The chain carries TRBV9 and TRBJ2-7; tentative D call: TRBD2 (5 bases). Deletions cut 7 bases from V and 2 bases from J, with 16 bases between. CDR3 length: 14 amino acids. Germline lookup yields CDR1 SGDLS and CDR2 YYNGEE. The CDR3 region has the DNA TGTGCCAGCGGACCAGTGGGAGACCCCTACGAGCAGTACTTC. Translation gives CASGPVGDPYEQYF.

The rearrangement uses TRBV29-1 and TRBJ1-5; D might be TRBD1 (5 bases). V lost 5 bases, J lost 3 bases, and 17 bases lay in between. Looked up from germline, CDR1 is SQVTM and CDR2 is ANQGSEA. There are 15 residues in the CDR3. CDR3 in amino acids: CSVKMQGSHNQPQHF. CDR3 DNA: TGCAGCGTTAAAATGCAGGGCAGTCACAATCAGCCCCAGCATTTT.

The chain uses TRBV28 and TRBJ2-3; weak D call: TRBD1 (6 bases). Germline loops: CDR1 MDHEN, CDR2 SYDVKM. The length of the CDR3 is 15 residues. The V end was cut by 1 base, the J end by 1 base, with 9 bases between. DNA for the CDR3: TGTGCCAGCAGTTTATCACAGGGTGGCACAGATACGCAGTATTTT. Translation gives CASSLSQGGTDTQYF.

The chain is built from TRBV7-8 and TRBJ2-7; no firm D call. The ends were cut back, 1 base at V and 4 bases at J, with 20 bases in the middle. The germline V gene has CDR1 SGHVS and CDR2 FQNEAQ. The CDR3 is 17 residues long. CDR3 nucleotides: TGTGCCAGCAGCTTAGAACTTTTGGCGTCCCCCGGGTACGAGCAGTACTTC. This encodes CASSLELLASPGYEQYF.

The chain links TRBV5-1 to TRBJ2-2, with TRBD2 matching over 7 bases. CDR1 is SGHRS and CDR2 is YFSETQ in the germline V gene. V dropped 7 bases and J dropped 7; count of bases not matched to a gene: 7. The CDR3 length is 13 residues. In DNA, the CDR3 is TGCGCCAGCGGGGGAGGGCCCCTCGGGGAGCTGTTTTTT. It is translated as CASGGGPLGELFF. Full variable domain (outside the CDR3, taken from reference TRBV5-1 and TRBJ2-2): KAGVTQTPRYLIKTRGQQVTLSCSPISGHRSVSWYQQTPGQGLQFLFEYFSETQRNKGNFPGRFSGRQFSNSRSEMNVSTLELGDSALYLCASGGGPLGELFFGEGSRLTVL.

The rearrangement joins TRBV7-9 to TRBJ2-7, with 11 bases lining up with TRBD2. From germline, CDR1 is SEHNR and CDR2 FQNEAQ (reference sequence). V lost 5 bases, J lost 6 bases, and 9 bases stayed unmatched. This CDR3 is built from 15 residues. CDR3 coding DNA: TGTGCCAGCAGCCCCAGGACTAGCGGGCTAGGCGAGCAGTACTTC. Protein: CASSPRTSGLGEQYF.

This clone has a single count. The CDR3, as DNA: TGTGCCATCAGTGCCCCGGGACTAGCGTCCGCCGCCCAAGAGACCCAGTACTTC. Translating gives CAISAPGLASAAQETQYF. V usage is TRBV10-3 and J usage is TRBJ2-5; 10 bases line up with TRBD2. The germline CDR1 and CDR2 sequences are ENHRY and SYGVKD. This CDR3 is 18 amino acids long. J was trimmed by 1 base and V by 4 bases; bases with no gene match: 12.

In the case of this clone: Other DNA sequences in this sample translate to the same CDR3. The rearrangement links TRBV11-2 to TRBJ2-7; unclear D gene. The ends were cut back, 1 base at V and 0 bases at J, with 10 bases in the middle. The CDR3 has 15 residues. The germline CDR1 and CDR2 sequences are SGHAT and FQNNGV. CDR3 nucleotide sequence: TGTGCCAGCAGCTTAGGGCCCACCGGCTCCTACGAGCAGTACTTC. Protein product: CASSLGPTGSYEQYF.

This chain's CDR3 is CASSAPLRRDRNSGANVLTF. The CDR3, as DNA: TGTGCCAGCAGCGCACCCCTAAGGAGAGATCGCAACTCTGGGGCCAACGTCCTGACTTTC. This chain uses TRBV9 with TRBJ2-6; unclear D gene. Germline CDR1 and CDR2: SGDLS and YYNGEE. V lost 3 bases to trimming and J lost 0 bases, with 22 bases between them. The CDR3 extends over 20 amino acids.